This paragraph reports one T cell receptor beta chain. Its specific antigen is unknown. Per-base qualities were not stored, and no clone one base away is much larger. The data are from a study of CD8 T cells in Susac syndrome (dated 2019 in TCRdb). With respect to the entire study: Whether CD8+ T cell activation and differentiation in Susac syndrome was antigen driven was tested using repertoire sequencing. Overall study outcomes, separate from this receptor: The study acknowledged that relatively few individuals were included in the TCR sequencing and HLA analysis.

RNA was extracted using the RNeasy kit, and about 0.5 to 1 ug of the RNA was reverse transcribed with random hexamers. The immunoSEQ multiplex PCR assay, covering 54 Vbeta and 13 Jbeta segments, was used to amplify TCR beta CDR3 regions. PCR amplification bias was corrected using a synthetic template baseline for primer optimization and computational correction. The authors' analysis ran thus. Only productive sequences were kept, with reads annotated to V, D and J genes according to IMGT and analyzed in immunoSEQ Analyzer. Clonality was computed as one minus Shannon entropy normalized by log2 of the number of productive unique sequences. For each patient and control, public and private clones were evaluated within the 100 most prevalent clones. Clones were defined as Susac-specific if absent from the healthy and MS cohorts, from more than 900 published viral clones and from other ImmuneACCESS disease sequences. TCRdb handled the public reads itself, with Q25 trimming in fastp and clone calling in MiXCR, and kept productive beta chains. Each entry merges the rows of one CDR3 protein and shows their most common DNA and genes. These V and J calls rely on TCRdb rather than the paper's analysis. Across this sample there are 250,000 to 350,000 distinct CDR3 sequences, with about 90% seen only once. The ten largest account for over 0.065% of the sample.

Peripheral blood CD8+ and CD4+ T cells from healthy donors, Susac syndrome patients and multiple sclerosis patients were profiled by high-throughput TCR beta sequencing. Multiple sclerosis controls were treatment-naive patients with stable or active relapsing-remitting disease fulfilling revised McDonald criteria. CD8+ TEMRA cells were enriched by FACS, while bulk CD8+ and CD4+ T cells were purified by magnetic negative isolation. Blood was drawn into EDTA tubes, processed within 24 hours, and PBMCs were isolated by density gradient centrifugation. PBMCs intended for TCR sequencing were frozen in liquid nitrogen and were later thawed in a 37 degrees C water bath. Purity of sorted or isolated CD4+, CD8+ and CD8+ TEMRA cells was at least 90%. V sheds 4 bases and J sheds 4 bases, leaving 10 bases between their ends. Including cysteine and phenylalanine, the CDR3 has 14 amino acids. Only the CDR3 part of the read is kept: 42 bases, read in frame from the first base. Taken from the germline V gene, the CDR1 and CDR2 loops are SNHLY and FYNNEI.

Here the chain combines TRBV2 and TRBJ1-4; the D gene remains uncertain. The TCR sequence derives from a human donor with multiple sclerosis. The sample comprised CD4+ T cells from PBMCs. The DNA reads as follows: TGTGCCAGCAGTGTGGACGGGGTTAATGAAAAACTGTTTTTT. Its product reads: CASSVDGVNEKLFF.